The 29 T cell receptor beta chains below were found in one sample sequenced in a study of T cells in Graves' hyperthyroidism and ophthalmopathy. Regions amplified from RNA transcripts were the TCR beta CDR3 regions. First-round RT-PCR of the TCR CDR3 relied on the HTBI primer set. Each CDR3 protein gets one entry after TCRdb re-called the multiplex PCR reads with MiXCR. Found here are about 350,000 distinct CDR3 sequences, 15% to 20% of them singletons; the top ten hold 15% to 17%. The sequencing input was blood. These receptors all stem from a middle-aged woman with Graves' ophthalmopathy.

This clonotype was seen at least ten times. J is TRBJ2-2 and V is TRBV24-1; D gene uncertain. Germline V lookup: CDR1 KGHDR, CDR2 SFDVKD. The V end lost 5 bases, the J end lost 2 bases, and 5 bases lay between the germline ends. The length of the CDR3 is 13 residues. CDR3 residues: CATSAENTGELFF. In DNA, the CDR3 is TGTGCCACCAGTGCGGAAAACACCGGGGAGCTGTTTTTT.

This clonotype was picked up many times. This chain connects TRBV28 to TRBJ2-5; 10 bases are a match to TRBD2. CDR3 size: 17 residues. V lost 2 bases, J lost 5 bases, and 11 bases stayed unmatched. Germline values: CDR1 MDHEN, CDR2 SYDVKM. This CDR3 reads CASSLGSKAGGRETQYF. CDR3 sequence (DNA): TGTGCCAGCAGTTTAGGTTCCAAAGCGGGAGGGCGTGAGACCCAGTACTTC.

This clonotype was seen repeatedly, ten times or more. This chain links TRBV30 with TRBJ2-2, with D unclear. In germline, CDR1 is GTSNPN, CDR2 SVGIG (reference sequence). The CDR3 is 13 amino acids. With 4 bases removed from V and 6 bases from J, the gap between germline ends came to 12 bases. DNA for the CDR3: TGTGCCTGGAAGGGCAAACCGGCCGGGGAGCTGTTTTTT. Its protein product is CAWKGKPAGELFF.

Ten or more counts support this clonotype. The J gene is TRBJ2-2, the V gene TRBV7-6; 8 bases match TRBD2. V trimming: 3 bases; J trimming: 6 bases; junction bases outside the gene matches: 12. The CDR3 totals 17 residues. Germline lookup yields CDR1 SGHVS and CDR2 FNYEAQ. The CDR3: CASSLSPPGLGAGELFF. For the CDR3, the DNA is TGTGCCAGCAGCTTGTCCCCTCCGGGACTAGGGGCCGGGGAGCTGTTTTTT.

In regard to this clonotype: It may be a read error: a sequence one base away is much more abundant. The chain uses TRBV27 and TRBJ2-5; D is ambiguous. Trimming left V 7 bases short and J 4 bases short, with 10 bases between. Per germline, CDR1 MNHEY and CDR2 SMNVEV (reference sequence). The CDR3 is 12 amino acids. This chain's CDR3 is CASTDLTETQYF. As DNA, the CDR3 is TGTGCCAGCACGGACCTCACAGAGACCCAGTACTTC.

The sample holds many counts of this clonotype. CDR3 nucleotides: TGCGCCAGCAGCCGATTGGGGGAGTCGGGTAGGGAGACCCAGTACTTC. Translated, it gives CASSRLGESGRETQYF. The chain combines TRBV5-1 with TRBJ2-5; the D gene could be TRBD1 or TRBD2 (5 bases each). The CDR3 loop spans 16 amino acids. Per the germline V gene, CDR1 is SGHRS and CDR2 is YFSETQ. V was pared by 4 bases and J by 5 bases, with 21 bases between.

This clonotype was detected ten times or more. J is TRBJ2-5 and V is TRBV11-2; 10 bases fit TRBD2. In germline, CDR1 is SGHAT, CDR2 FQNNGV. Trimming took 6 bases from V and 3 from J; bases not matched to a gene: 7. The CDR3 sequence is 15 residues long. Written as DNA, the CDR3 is TGTGCCAGCAGAGACCGAGGACTAGCGGAAGAGACCCAGTACTTC. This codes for CASRDRGLAEETQYF.

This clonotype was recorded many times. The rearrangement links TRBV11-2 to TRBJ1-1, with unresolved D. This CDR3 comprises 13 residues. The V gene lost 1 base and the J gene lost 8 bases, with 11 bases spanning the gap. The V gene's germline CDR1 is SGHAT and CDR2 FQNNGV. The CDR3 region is CASSLGGSGEAFF. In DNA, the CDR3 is TGTGCCAGCAGCTTAGGAGGGTCTGGCGAAGCTTTCTTT.

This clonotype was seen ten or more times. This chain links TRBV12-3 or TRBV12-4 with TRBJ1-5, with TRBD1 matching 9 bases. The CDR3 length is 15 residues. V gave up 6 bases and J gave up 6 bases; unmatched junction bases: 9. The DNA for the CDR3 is TGTGCCAGCAGACCGGGACAGGGTTTAGGTCAGCCCCAGCATTTT. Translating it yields CASRPGQGLGQPQHF.

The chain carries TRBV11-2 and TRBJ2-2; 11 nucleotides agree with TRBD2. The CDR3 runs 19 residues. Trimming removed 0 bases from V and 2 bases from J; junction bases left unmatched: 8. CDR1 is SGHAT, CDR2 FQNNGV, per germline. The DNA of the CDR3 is TGTGCCAGCAGCTTAGATATGTTTGGGACTAGCGGTAACACCGGGGAGCTGTTTTTT. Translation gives CASSLDMFGTSGNTGELFF.

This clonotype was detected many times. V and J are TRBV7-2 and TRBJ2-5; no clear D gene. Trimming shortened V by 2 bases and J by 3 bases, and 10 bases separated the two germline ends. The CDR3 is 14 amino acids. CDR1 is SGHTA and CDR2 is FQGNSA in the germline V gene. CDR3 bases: TGTGCCAGCAGCTTACTGGGTCACGAAGAGACCCAGTACTTC. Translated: CASSLLGHEETQYF.

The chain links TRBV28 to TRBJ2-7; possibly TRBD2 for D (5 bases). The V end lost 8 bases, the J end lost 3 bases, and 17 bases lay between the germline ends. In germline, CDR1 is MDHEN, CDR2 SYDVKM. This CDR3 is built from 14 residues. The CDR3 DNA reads TGTGCCAGCGGGGAGCGGACGCGGAGCTACGAGCAGTACTTC. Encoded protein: CASGERTRSYEQYF.

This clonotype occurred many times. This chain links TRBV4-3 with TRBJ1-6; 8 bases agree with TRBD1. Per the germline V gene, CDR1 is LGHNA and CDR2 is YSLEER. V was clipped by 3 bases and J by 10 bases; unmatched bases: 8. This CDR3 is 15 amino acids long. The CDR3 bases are TGCGCCAGCAGCCACCGGACAGGGACGGGGTCACCCCTCCACTTT. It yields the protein CASSHRTGTGSPLHF.

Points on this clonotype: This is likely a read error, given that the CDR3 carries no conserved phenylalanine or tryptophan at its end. The CDR3 DNA follows: TGTGCCAGCAGCGAACGACAGCTATCACCCCTCCACCTT. Translation: CASSERQLSPLHL. The chain carries TRBV9 and TRBJ1-6, with a possible D match to TRBD1 (5 bases). The CDR3 runs 13 residues. The V end was cut by 3 bases, the J end by 10 bases, with 11 bases between. In germline, CDR1 is SGDLS, CDR2 YYNGEE.

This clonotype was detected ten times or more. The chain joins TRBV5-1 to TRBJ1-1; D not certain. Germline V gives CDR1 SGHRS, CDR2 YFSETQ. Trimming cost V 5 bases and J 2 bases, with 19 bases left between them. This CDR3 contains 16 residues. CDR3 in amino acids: CASRHKEGVFNTEAFF. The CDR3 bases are TGCGCCAGCAGACATAAGGAGGGAGTGTTTAACACTGAAGCTTTCTTT.

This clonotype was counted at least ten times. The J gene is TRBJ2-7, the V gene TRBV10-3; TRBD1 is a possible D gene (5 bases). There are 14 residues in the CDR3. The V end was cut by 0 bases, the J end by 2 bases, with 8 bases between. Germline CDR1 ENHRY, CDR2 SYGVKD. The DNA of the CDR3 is TGTGCCATCAGTGAGTCAGGACACACCTACGAGCAGTACTTC. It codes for CAISESGHTYEQYF.

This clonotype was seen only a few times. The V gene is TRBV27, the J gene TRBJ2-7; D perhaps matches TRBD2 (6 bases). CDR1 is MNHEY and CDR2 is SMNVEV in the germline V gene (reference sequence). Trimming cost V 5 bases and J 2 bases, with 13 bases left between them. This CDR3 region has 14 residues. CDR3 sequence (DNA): TGTGCCAGCAGTCCATCCGGAGGGGCCTACGAGCAGTACTTC. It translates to CASSPSGGAYEQYF.

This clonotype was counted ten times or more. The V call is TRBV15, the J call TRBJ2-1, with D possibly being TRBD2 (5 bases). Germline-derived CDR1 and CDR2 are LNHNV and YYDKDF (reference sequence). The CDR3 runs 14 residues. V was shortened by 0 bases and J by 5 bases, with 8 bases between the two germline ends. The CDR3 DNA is TGTGCCACCAGCAGAGAGCTAGCCCACAATGAGCAGTTCTTC. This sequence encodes CATSRELAHNEQFF.

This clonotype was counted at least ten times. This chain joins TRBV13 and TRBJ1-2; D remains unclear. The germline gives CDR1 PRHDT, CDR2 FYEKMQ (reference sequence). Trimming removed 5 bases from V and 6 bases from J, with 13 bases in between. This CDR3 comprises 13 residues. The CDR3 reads CASSLRRADGYTF. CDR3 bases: TGTGCCAGCAGCCTCCGGCGGGCTGATGGCTACACCTTC.

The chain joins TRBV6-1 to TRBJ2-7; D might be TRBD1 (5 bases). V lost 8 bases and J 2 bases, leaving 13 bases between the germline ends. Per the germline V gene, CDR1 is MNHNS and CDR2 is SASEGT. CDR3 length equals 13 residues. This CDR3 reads CASADTLAYEQYF. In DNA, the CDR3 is TGTGCCAGCGCGGACACGTTGGCCTACGAGCAGTACTTC.

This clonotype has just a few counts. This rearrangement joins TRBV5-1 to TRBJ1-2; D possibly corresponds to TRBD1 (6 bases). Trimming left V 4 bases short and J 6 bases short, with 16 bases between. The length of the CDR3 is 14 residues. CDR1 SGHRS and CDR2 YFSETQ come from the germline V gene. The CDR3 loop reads CASSRPGGTDGYTF. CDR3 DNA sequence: TGCGCCAGCAGCCGGCCCGGGGGCACGGATGGCTACACCTTC.

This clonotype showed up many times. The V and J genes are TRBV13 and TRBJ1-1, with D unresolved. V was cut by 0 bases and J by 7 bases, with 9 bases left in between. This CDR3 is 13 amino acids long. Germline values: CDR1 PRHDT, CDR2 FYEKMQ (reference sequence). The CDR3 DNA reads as TGTGCCAGCAGCTTAGGACAGTCAAATGAAGCTTTCTTT. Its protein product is CASSLGQSNEAFF.

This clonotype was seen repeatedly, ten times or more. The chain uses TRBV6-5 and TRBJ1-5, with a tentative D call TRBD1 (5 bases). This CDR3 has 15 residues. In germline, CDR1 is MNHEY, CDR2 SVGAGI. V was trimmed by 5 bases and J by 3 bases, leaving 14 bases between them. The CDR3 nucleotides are TGTGCCAGCAGTCTCCTAGACAGCCACAATCAGCCCCAGCATTTT. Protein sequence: CASSLLDSHNQPQHF.

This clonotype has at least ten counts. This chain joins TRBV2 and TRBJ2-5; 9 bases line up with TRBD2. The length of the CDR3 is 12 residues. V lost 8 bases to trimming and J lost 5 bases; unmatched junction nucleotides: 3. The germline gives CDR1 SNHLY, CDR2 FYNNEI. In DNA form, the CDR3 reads TGTGCCAGCGGAGGACTAGCGGAGACCCAGTACTTC. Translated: CASGGLAETQYF.

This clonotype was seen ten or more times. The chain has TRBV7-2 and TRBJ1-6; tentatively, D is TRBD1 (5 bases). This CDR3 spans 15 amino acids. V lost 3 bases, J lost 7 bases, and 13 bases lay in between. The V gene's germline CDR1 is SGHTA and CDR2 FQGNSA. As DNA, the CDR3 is TGTGCCAGCAGCTTGGTTGAAGGGGCGAATTCACCCCTCCACTTT. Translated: CASSLVEGANSPLHF. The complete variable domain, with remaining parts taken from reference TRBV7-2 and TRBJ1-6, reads GAGVSQSPSNKVTEKGKDVELRCDPISGHTALYWYRQSLGQGLEFLIYFQGNSAPDKSGLPSDRFSAERTGGSVSTLTIQRTQQEDSAVYLCASSLVEGANSPLHFGNGTRLTVT.

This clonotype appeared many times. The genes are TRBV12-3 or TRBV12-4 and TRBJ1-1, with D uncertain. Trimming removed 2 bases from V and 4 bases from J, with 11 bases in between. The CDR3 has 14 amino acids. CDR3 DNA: TGTGCCAGCAGTTTAAAGGGAAGCGGCACTGAAGCTTTCTTT. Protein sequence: CASSLKGSGTEAFF.

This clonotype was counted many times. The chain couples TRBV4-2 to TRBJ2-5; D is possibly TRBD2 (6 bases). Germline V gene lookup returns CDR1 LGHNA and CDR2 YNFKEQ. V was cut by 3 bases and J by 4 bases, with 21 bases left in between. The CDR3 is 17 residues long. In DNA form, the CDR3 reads TGTGCCAGCAGCCAGAATACGGGATCGGCCGGGGGAGAGACCCAGTACTTC. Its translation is CASSQNTGSAGGETQYF.

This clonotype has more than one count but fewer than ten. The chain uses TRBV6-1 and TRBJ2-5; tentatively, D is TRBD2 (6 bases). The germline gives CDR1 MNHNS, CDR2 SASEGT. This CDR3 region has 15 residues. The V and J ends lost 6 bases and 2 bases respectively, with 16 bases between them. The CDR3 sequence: CASRSGDASQETQYF. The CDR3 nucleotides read TGTGCCAGCAGGTCGGGGGACGCATCACAAGAGACCCAGTACTTC.

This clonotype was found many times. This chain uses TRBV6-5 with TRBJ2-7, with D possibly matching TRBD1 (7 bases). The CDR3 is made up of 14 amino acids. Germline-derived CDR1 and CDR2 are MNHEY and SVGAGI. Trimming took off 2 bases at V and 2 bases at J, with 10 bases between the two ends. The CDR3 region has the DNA TGTGCCAGCAGTTACCAGGGGGGCCCCTACGAGCAGTACTTC. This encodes CASSYQGGPYEQYF.